These T cell receptor beta chains were read from a single sample in a study of T-cell reconstitution after alpha-beta-depleted transplantation in children. TCRdb processed the PCR reads anew with MiXCR; each CDR3 protein has one entry. The sample comprises around 200,000 distinct CDR3 sequences, 7% to 9% of which are singletons, and 35% rests with the top ten. The sequencing used PBMCs, mostly from graft donor cells, collected 360 days after TCRalphabeta/CD19-depleted stem cell transplant. The receptors were gathered from a male patient under 10 years old who had a stem cell transplant for acute myeloid leukemia, so the T cells may come from the graft donor. Each CDR3 is given with its conserved first and last residue. D genes are given only for firm matches. The listing skips clone size in some rows; elsewhere it reads once, few, many or a size class.

d_gene: NA
abundance: few
v_gene: TRBV10-3
j_gene: TRBJ1-2
CDR3nt: TGTGCCATCAGTGAGGGGCACCATAACTATGGCTACACCTTC
CDR3aa: CAISEGHHNYGYTF

d_gene: NA
abundance: NA
v_gene: TRBV6-5
j_gene: TRBJ1-6
CDR3nt: TGTGCCAGCAGTTACTCCCTGGTAGTGGGTAATTCACCCCTCCACTTT
CDR3aa: CASSYSLVVGNSPLHF

d_gene: TRBD1
abundance: NA
v_gene: TRBV30
j_gene: TRBJ2-5
CDR3nt: TGTGCCTGGAGTGTAGGGGGGACAGGGATAGAGACCCAGTACTTC
CDR3aa: CAWSVGGTGIETQYF

d_gene: TRBD2
abundance: NA
v_gene: TRBV5-1
j_gene: TRBJ2-3
CDR3nt: TGCGCCAGCAGCCGGTCCCTAGCGGGGGCTAGCACAGATACGCAGTATTTT
CDR3aa: CASSRSLAGASTDTQYF

d_gene: NA
abundance: many
v_gene: TRBV20-1
j_gene: TRBJ2-4
CDR3nt: TGCAGTGCTAGAGAGGTGGGACTAGCCAAAAACATTCAGTACTTC
CDR3aa: CSAREVGLAKNIQYF

d_gene: TRBD2
abundance: many
v_gene: TRBV12-3/TRBV12-4
j_gene: TRBJ2-5
CDR3nt: TGTGCCAGCAGCTTGAAGTTAGGGCTAGCGGGGGAAGAGACCCAGTACTTC
CDR3aa: CASSLKLGLAGEETQYF

d_gene: NA
abundance: many
v_gene: TRBV24-1
j_gene: TRBJ2-2
CDR3nt: TGTGCCACCAGTGATCGAGGAGAGGGCGGGGAGCTGTTTTTT
CDR3aa: CATSDRGEGGELFF

d_gene: TRBD1
abundance: NA
v_gene: TRBV20-1
j_gene: TRBJ2-5
CDR3nt: TGCAGTGCCCGGACAGGGCAATCGACGCAAGAGACCCAGTACTTC
CDR3aa: CSARTGQSTQETQYF

d_gene: NA
abundance: many
v_gene: TRBV28
j_gene: TRBJ2-5
CDR3nt: TGTGCCAGCAGTCTGTTGACAGCGCAAGAGACCCAGTACTTC
CDR3aa: CASSLLTAQETQYF

d_gene: NA
abundance: many
v_gene: TRBV5-1
j_gene: TRBJ2-1
CDR3nt: TGCGCCAGCAGATTGGGGTATAATGAGCAGTTCTTC
CDR3aa: CASRLGYNEQFF

d_gene: TRBD2
abundance: few
v_gene: TRBV29-1
j_gene: TRBJ2-1
CDR3nt: TGCAGCGTCACCGGACTAGTAGACGATGAGCAGTTCTTC
CDR3aa: CSVTGLVDDEQFF

d_gene: NA
abundance: many
v_gene: TRBV5-1
j_gene: TRBJ2-7
CDR3nt: TGCGCCAGCAGCCCTCGACAGGACAACTACGAGCAGTACTTC
CDR3aa: CASSPRQDNYEQYF

d_gene: NA
abundance: many
v_gene: TRBV4-3
j_gene: TRBJ2-7
CDR3nt: TGCGCCAGCAGCCAATCGGTCGTAGATACCTACGAGCAGTACTTC
CDR3aa: CASSQSVVDTYEQYF

d_gene: TRBD1
abundance: NA
v_gene: TRBV5-1
j_gene: TRBJ2-2
CDR3nt: TGCGCCAGCACCACGGACAGGGGGCGCCGGGAGCTGTTTTTT
CDR3aa: CASTTDRGRRELFF

d_gene: NA
abundance: many
v_gene: TRBV20-1
j_gene: TRBJ2-1
CDR3nt: TGCAGTGCCATACCTGCCCCGGTCTCCTACAATGAGCAGTTCTTC
CDR3aa: CSAIPAPVSYNEQFF

d_gene: TRBD2
abundance: many
v_gene: TRBV12-3/TRBV12-4
j_gene: TRBJ2-1
CDR3nt: TGTGCCAGCAGTTTTCGAGCGGGGCTCAACAATGAGCAGTTCTTC
CDR3aa: CASSFRAGLNNEQFF

d_gene: NA
abundance: NA
v_gene: TRBV12-3/TRBV12-4
j_gene: TRBJ1-1
CDR3nt: TGTGCCAGCAGTTTACGCGGGACCACTGAAGCTTTCTTT
CDR3aa: CASSLRGTTEAFF

d_gene: NA
abundance: few
v_gene: TRBV4-2
j_gene: TRBJ2-5
CDR3nt: TGTGCCAGCAGTCCAGGGTTGTGGGGAGAGACCCAGTACTTC
CDR3aa: CASSPGLWGETQYF

d_gene: NA
abundance: many
v_gene: TRBV7-9
j_gene: TRBJ2-3
CDR3nt: TGTGCCAGCACCCGACGTGGTTTCACAGATACGCAGTATTTT
CDR3aa: CASTRRGFTDTQYF

d_gene: NA
abundance: many
v_gene: TRBV20-1
j_gene: TRBJ2-1
CDR3nt: TGCAGTGCTACAGGGGCCAATGAGCAGTTCTTC
CDR3aa: CSATGANEQFF

d_gene: NA
abundance: NA
v_gene: TRBV12-3/TRBV12-4
j_gene: TRBJ2-2
CDR3nt: TGTGCCAGCAGCCTAACTGGACTCGTTGGAACCGGGGAGCTGTTTTTT
CDR3aa: CASSLTGLVGTGELFF

d_gene: NA
abundance: many
v_gene: TRBV5-5
j_gene: TRBJ2-2
CDR3nt: TGTGCCAGCAGCGGGGGAGCCCAGAACACCGGGGAGCTGTTTTTT
CDR3aa: CASSGGAQNTGELFF

d_gene: NA
abundance: few
v_gene: TRBV12-3/TRBV12-4
j_gene: TRBJ2-3
CDR3nt: TGTGCCAGCAGTTTGCTAGCCCTGGACACAGATACGCAGTATTTT
CDR3aa: CASSLLALDTDTQYF

d_gene: NA
abundance: NA
v_gene: TRBV20-1
j_gene: TRBJ2-3
CDR3nt: TGCAGTGCTCAGACAGGAGGGGGCACAGATACGCAGTATTTT
CDR3aa: CSAQTGGGTDTQYF

d_gene: NA
abundance: NA
v_gene: TRBV11-3
j_gene: TRBJ2-1
CDR3nt: TGTGCCAGCAGTAGCGACAGGACGGGATACAATGAGCAGTTCTTC
CDR3aa: CASSSDRTGYNEQFF

d_gene: TRBD2
abundance: NA
v_gene: TRBV6-2/TRBV6-3
j_gene: TRBJ2-5
CDR3nt: TGTGCCAGCAGTCCATCGGGACTAGGGGAGACCCAGTACTTC
CDR3aa: CASSPSGLGETQYF

d_gene: NA
abundance: few
v_gene: TRBV20-1
j_gene: TRBJ2-5
CDR3nt: TGCAGTGCTAGTTTAGGTTGGGTGGTAGAGACCCAGTACTTC
CDR3aa: CSASLGWVVETQYF

d_gene: TRBD1
abundance: few
v_gene: TRBV5-1
j_gene: TRBJ1-2
CDR3nt: TGCGCCAGCAGCATAAGGACAGGGGGCTCTGGCTACACCTTC
CDR3aa: CASSIRTGGSGYTF

d_gene: NA
abundance: few
v_gene: TRBV20-1
j_gene: TRBJ2-3
CDR3nt: TGCAGTGCTAGATTCACTAGAGGGGCCACAGATACGCAGTATTTT
CDR3aa: CSARFTRGATDTQYF

d_gene: NA
abundance: few
v_gene: TRBV4-3
j_gene: TRBJ2-7
CDR3nt: TGCGCCAGCAGCCAGGAACAGGGGGGGGGCTACGAGCAGTACTTC
CDR3aa: CASSQEQGGGYEQYF

d_gene: TRBD2
abundance: many
v_gene: TRBV10-3
j_gene: TRBJ2-1
CDR3nt: TGTGCCATCAGCCGCGGGAGTGGCAATGAGCAGTTCTTC
CDR3aa: CAISRGSGNEQFF

d_gene: TRBD2
abundance: few
v_gene: TRBV7-6
j_gene: TRBJ2-5
CDR3nt: TGTGCCAGCAGCGTTGGACTAGCGGGGGGTGGAGAGACCCAGTACTTC
CDR3aa: CASSVGLAGGGETQYF

d_gene: NA
abundance: NA
v_gene: TRBV4-1
j_gene: TRBJ2-5
CDR3nt: TGCGCCAGCAGCCAAGATCCGCAGGCCGTGGAGACCCAGTACTTC
CDR3aa: CASSQDPQAVETQYF

d_gene: NA
abundance: many
v_gene: TRBV15
j_gene: TRBJ2-2
CDR3nt: TGTGCCACCAGCAGAGATAGGGGCGGGGAGCTGTTTTTT
CDR3aa: CATSRDRGGELFF

d_gene: NA
abundance: NA
v_gene: TRBV29-1
j_gene: TRBJ2-7
CDR3nt: TGCAGCGCCTTTACCGGTGATAGAGGCTACGAGCAGTACTTC
CDR3aa: CSAFTGDRGYEQYF

d_gene: NA
abundance: many
v_gene: TRBV20-1
j_gene: TRBJ2-3
CDR3nt: TGCAGTGCTAGACTAGATACGCAGTATTTT
CDR3aa: CSARLDTQYF

d_gene: NA
abundance: few
v_gene: TRBV7-6
j_gene: TRBJ2-7
CDR3nt: TGTGCCAGCAGCTTAAAGGGACACCTCGAGCAGTACTTC
CDR3aa: CASSLKGHLEQYF

d_gene: TRBD2
abundance: NA
v_gene: TRBV20-1
j_gene: TRBJ2-7
CDR3nt: TGCAGTGCTAGAGATCTTAGCGGGGGACCTCACGAGCAGTACTTC
CDR3aa: CSARDLSGGPHEQYF

d_gene: TRBD1
abundance: few
v_gene: TRBV27
j_gene: TRBJ2-7
CDR3nt: TGTGCCAGCAGTTTATTTGCCGGGACAGGGGGTTACGAGCAGTACTTC
CDR3aa: CASSLFAGTGGYEQYF

d_gene: NA
abundance: NA
v_gene: TRBV14
j_gene: TRBJ2-1
CDR3nt: TGTGCCAGCAGCCGGAGTAATGAGCAGTTCTTC
CDR3aa: CASSRSNEQFF

d_gene: TRBD1
abundance: few
v_gene: TRBV3-1
j_gene: TRBJ1-2
CDR3nt: TGTGCCAGCAGCCCGGGCCACGGGACAGGCTTTTATGGCTACACCTTC
CDR3aa: CASSPGHGTGFYGYTF

d_gene: TRBD1
abundance: few
v_gene: TRBV7-3
j_gene: TRBJ2-5
CDR3nt: TGTGCCAGCAGCACCGGTACCCGGACAGGGATGACGGAGACCCAGTACTTC
CDR3aa: CASSTGTRTGMTETQYF

d_gene: NA
abundance: NA
v_gene: TRBV6-5
j_gene: TRBJ1-1
CDR3nt: TGTGCCAGCAGTTACCTTCCCGGGACTAACACTGAAGCTTTCTTT
CDR3aa: CASSYLPGTNTEAFF

d_gene: TRBD1
abundance: NA
v_gene: TRBV20-1
j_gene: TRBJ1-2
CDR3nt: TGCAGTGCCGCACAGGGGTACTATGGCTACACCTTC
CDR3aa: CSAAQGYYGYTF

d_gene: TRBD1
abundance: NA
v_gene: TRBV19
j_gene: TRBJ1-5
CDR3nt: TGTGCCAGTAGTATAGGTCCAGGGGGCGCGAGCAATCAGCCCCAGCATTTT
CDR3aa: CASSIGPGGASNQPQHF

d_gene: NA
abundance: many
v_gene: TRBV12-3/TRBV12-4
j_gene: TRBJ2-2
CDR3nt: TGTGCCAGCAGAGGGGGGACGGACACCGGGGAGCTGTTTTTT
CDR3aa: CASRGGTDTGELFF

d_gene: TRBD1
abundance: few
v_gene: TRBV5-1
j_gene: TRBJ2-5
CDR3nt: TGCGCCAGCAGCTTGTTGGGGGACAGGGGTCTTGAGACCCAGTACTTC
CDR3aa: CASSLLGDRGLETQYF

d_gene: TRBD2
abundance: few
v_gene: TRBV4-2
j_gene: TRBJ2-3
CDR3nt: TGTGCCAGCAGCCCGCAGCGGGGGGGAGATACGCAGTATTTT
CDR3aa: CASSPQRGGDTQYF

d_gene: TRBD1
abundance: NA
v_gene: TRBV10-3
j_gene: TRBJ1-1
CDR3nt: TGTGCCATCAGTGGGGCGGACAGGGGGAGCACTGAAGCTTTCTTT
CDR3aa: CAISGADRGSTEAFF

d_gene: TRBD1
abundance: few
v_gene: TRBV7-2
j_gene: TRBJ1-1
CDR3nt: TGTGCCAGCAGCTTATCCACAGGGGGCACTGAAGCTTTCTTT
CDR3aa: CASSLSTGGTEAFF